A selection of T cell receptor beta chains follows, all from one sample in a study of shared clonotypes between healthy human individuals. TCRdb's copy holds only in-frame clones and misses some; the assay was immunoSEQ multiplex PCR. The top ten clones hold 0.13% to 0.15% of a sample with roughly 2.5 million clones, 85% to 95% of them seen once. Sequencing was performed on naive CD4+ T cells sorted from blood. The receptors were sampled from a man aged 18-30 years in good health. CDR3s include the opening cysteine and the closing phenylalanine or tryptophan. Each record gives: clone size, V gene, D gene, J gene, CDR3 protein, CDR3 DNA. D genes are given only for firm matches. Not every row has a clone size; where given, it reads once, few, many or a size class.

-,TRBV27,-,TRBJ2-5,CASSRLEETQYF,TGTGCCAGCAGTCGGTTAGAGGAGACCCAGTACTTC
once,TRBV2,-,TRBJ2-7,CASKERTDSYEQYF,TGTGCCAGCAAGGAGCGGACCGACTCCTACGAGCAGTACTTC
-,TRBV10-3,-,TRBJ1-6,CATRAQNSPLHF,TGTGCCACCCGGGCCCAAAATTCACCCCTCCACTTT
-,TRBV7-9,-,TRBJ2-1,CASSLGEKQFF,TGTGCCAGCAGCTTAGGAGAAAAGCAGTTCTTC
-,TRBV6-5,-,TRBJ2-2,CASTQPGTGELFF,TGTGCCAGCACCCAACCTGGGACAGGGGAGCTGTTTTTT
-,TRBV5-1,-,TRBJ2-2,CASSTGLVNTGELFF,TGCGCCAGCAGCACGGGACTCGTGAACACCGGGGAGCTGTTTTTT
-,TRBV6-1,-,TRBJ2-1,CASSQQLRQFF,TGTGCCAGCAGTCAGCAGTTAAGGCAGTTCTTC
-,TRBV19,-,TRBJ2-7,CASRPVPGTYEQYF,TGTGCCAGTAGGCCAGTTCCGGGTACCTACGAGCAGTACTTC
once,TRBV11-2,TRBD1,TRBJ2-1,CASSWTGPNEQFF,TGTGCCAGCAGCTGGACAGGACCCAATGAGCAGTTCTTC
-,TRBV4-2,-,TRBJ2-2,CASSPTPSKSGELFF,TGTGCCAGCAGCCCCACCCCTTCTAAATCCGGGGAGCTGTTTTTT
once,TRBV7-9,-,TRBJ1-2,CASSLPVPARYTF,TGTGCCAGCAGCTTACCGGTCCCAGCTCGCTACACCTTC
-,TRBV11-3,TRBD2,TRBJ2-1,CASSLDPSGSYNEQFF,TGTGCCAGCAGCTTAGATCCGAGCGGGAGTTACAATGAGCAGTTCTTC
-,TRBV7-2,-,TRBJ2-7,CASSLATDWGYEQYF,TGTGCCAGCAGCTTAGCGACCGATTGGGGCTACGAGCAGTACTTC
-,TRBV7-2,-,TRBJ1-1,CASSLAVNIEAFF,TGTGCCAGCAGCTTAGCAGTCAACATTGAAGCTTTCTTT
-,TRBV7-2,TRBD2,TRBJ2-5,CASSLGAGGAISETQYF,TGTGCCAGCAGCTTAGGGGCGGGAGGGGCAATCTCGGAGACCCAGTACTTC
-,TRBV14,TRBD1,TRBJ2-7,CASSESGQAFYEQYF,TGTGCCAGCAGCGAATCGGGACAGGCGTTTTACGAGCAGTACTTC
-,TRBV30,TRBD1,TRBJ2-7,CAWATGPSSYEQYF,TGTGCCTGGGCGACAGGGCCTAGCTCCTACGAGCAGTACTTC
-,TRBV7-2,-,TRBJ2-3,CASSLVGVGTDTQYF,TGTGCCAGCAGCTTAGTAGGGGTCGGCACAGATACGCAGTATTTT
-,TRBV6-5,-,TRBJ2-7,CASSDNSYEQYF,TGTGCCAGCAGCGACAACTCCTACGAGCAGTACTTC
-,TRBV5-4,TRBD2,TRBJ2-3,CASSLGGLLSDTQYF,TGTGCCAGCAGCTTGGGGGGACTACTATCAGATACGCAGTATTTT
-,TRBV6-1,-,TRBJ1-2,CANWDRTANYGYTF,TGTGCCAACTGGGATCGGACAGCCAACTATGGCTACACCTTC
-,TRBV18,TRBD2,TRBJ2-7,CASSLMAGEGTYEQYF,TGTGCCAGCTCACTCATGGCGGGAGAGGGGACCTACGAGCAGTACTTC
-,TRBV11-2,-,TRBJ2-5,CASSLRVRYQETQYF,TGTGCCAGCAGCTTACGAGTCCGGTACCAAGAGACCCAGTACTTC
-,TRBV6-1,-,TRBJ1-1,CAGQIANTEAFF,TGTGCCGGACAGATTGCTAACACTGAAGCTTTCTTT
-,TRBV15,TRBD2,TRBJ2-1,CATSRGWLAANNEQFF,TGTGCCACCAGCAGAGGGTGGCTAGCGGCGAACAATGAGCAGTTCTTC
-,TRBV10-1,-,TRBJ2-5,CASSESIGQETQYF,TGCGCCAGCAGTGAGTCGATAGGCCAAGAGACCCAGTACTTC
-,TRBV2,-,TRBJ1-2,CASSEVGHSYGYTF,TGTGCCAGCAGTGAAGTTGGACACTCCTATGGCTACACCTTC
-,TRBV5-1,-,TRBJ1-3,CASSSTTGSGNTIYF,TGCGCCAGCAGCTCTACGACGGGCTCTGGAAACACCATATATTTT
-,TRBV5-5,-,TRBJ1-2,CASSLAANYGYTF,TGTGCCAGCAGCTTGGCCGCTAACTATGGCTACACCTTC
-,TRBV19,-,TRBJ2-7,CASSIRTDTYEQYF,TGTGCCAGTAGTATCCGGACAGATACCTACGAGCAGTACTTC
-,TRBV19,-,TRBJ2-7,CASSFDWTRNYEQYF,TGTGCCAGTAGCTTCGATTGGACGAGAAACTACGAGCAGTACTTC
-,TRBV7-2,TRBD2,TRBJ2-1,CASSLRAGAYNEQFF,TGTGCCAGCAGCTTACGAGCGGGAGCCTACAATGAGCAGTTCTTC
-,TRBV19,-,TRBJ2-4,CASSILGVRAKNIQYF,TGTGCCAGTAGTATTTTAGGGGTTAGAGCCAAAAACATTCAGTACTTC
-,TRBV2,TRBD1,TRBJ2-1,CASSETGQGANEQFF,TGTGCCAGCAGTGAGACCGGACAGGGGGCCAATGAGCAGTTCTTC
once,TRBV2,-,TRBJ1-3,CASSEMGLGNTIYF,TGTGCCAGCAGTGAAATGGGGTTGGGAAACACCATATATTTT
-,TRBV13,-,TRBJ1-1,CASSLGPRDQTEAFF,TGTGCCAGCAGCTTAGGGCCCAGGGACCAGACTGAAGCTTTCTTT
-,TRBV7-2,TRBD1,TRBJ1-1,CASSLVTGVDTEAFF,TGTGCCAGCAGCTTAGTTACAGGGGTGGACACTGAAGCTTTCTTT
-,TRBV10-1,-,TRBJ2-3,CASSESYTQYF,TGCGCCAGCAGTGAGTCATATACGCAGTATTTT
-,TRBV5-6,-,TRBJ1-2,CASSLGQKTNYGYTF,TGTGCCAGCAGCTTGGGACAGAAGACTAACTATGGCTACACCTTC
-,TRBV6-1,-,TRBJ1-2,CASSEAGSYGYTF,TGTGCCAGCAGTGAAGCGGGTTCCTATGGCTACACCTTC
-,TRBV7-9,TRBD1,TRBJ1-4,CASSVGQGLGTNEKLFF,TGTGCCAGCAGCGTCGGACAGGGCCTGGGGACTAATGAAAAACTGTTTTTT
few,TRBV9,-,TRBJ1-5,CASSVWDSNQPQHF,TGTGCCAGCAGCGTGTGGGACAGCAATCAGCCCCAGCATTTT
-,TRBV6-5,-,TRBJ2-7,CASSSRTYEQYF,TGTGCCAGCAGTTCCCGGACCTACGAGCAGTACTTC
-,TRBV9,-,TRBJ2-7,CASSVWKPGTYEQYF,TGTGCCAGCAGCGTATGGAAACCGGGCACCTACGAGCAGTACTTC
few,TRBV19,-,TRBJ1-1,CASSISGDTEAFF,TGTGCCAGTAGTATCTCCGGGGACACTGAAGCTTTCTTT
-,TRBV10-3,TRBD1,TRBJ1-2,CAISGDRVGDYGYTF,TGTGCCATCAGTGGGGACAGGGTAGGCGACTATGGCTACACCTTC
-,TRBV19,TRBD1,TRBJ2-7,CASSMGSGTVYEQYF,TGTGCCAGTAGTATGGGGTCCGGGACAGTATACGAGCAGTACTTC
-,TRBV4-3,TRBD1,TRBJ1-2,CASSQEPNMGTANYGYTF,TGCGCCAGCAGCCAAGAACCTAACATGGGGACAGCTAACTATGGCTACACCTTC
-,TRBV29-1,TRBD1,TRBJ1-2,CSVGGGTGDFSPYGYTF,TGCAGCGTTGGAGGCGGGACAGGGGATTTTTCGCCCTATGGCTACACCTTC
-,TRBV5-1,TRBD2,TRBJ2-3,CASSSGTSGRAGTDTQYF,TGCGCCAGCAGCTCTGGGACTAGCGGGAGGGCCGGCACAGATACGCAGTATTTT
-,TRBV10-3,-,TRBJ1-1,CAIRSLPNTEAFF,TGTGCCATCAGGTCCCTTCCGAACACTGAAGCTTTCTTT
-,TRBV6-5,-,TRBJ1-5,CAIREPGEQPQHF,TGTGCCATCAGAGAACCAGGGGAACAGCCCCAGCATTTT
-,TRBV27,TRBD1,TRBJ1-4,CASSLRDRGPTNEKLFF,TGTGCCAGCAGTTTGCGGGACAGGGGACCAACTAATGAAAAACTGTTTTTT
-,TRBV10-3,-,TRBJ1-5,CAISELGSNQPQHF,TGTGCCATCAGTGAGTTGGGCAGCAATCAGCCCCAGCATTTT
-,TRBV2,TRBD2,TRBJ2-7,CASSEEAGGVGIYEQYF,TGTGCCAGCAGTGAGGAAGCGGGAGGGGTGGGGATCTACGAGCAGTACTTC